Presented here are 3 T cell receptor beta chains from one specimen sequenced in a study of T cells after yellow fever vaccination. One entry per CDR3 protein results from TCRdb running MiXCR on the 5' RACE reads. The sample gives about 310,000 distinct CDR3 sequences, roughly 3.5% of which show up once; roughly a quarter is in the top ten. The sample was PBMCs, taken on the day of the yellow fever booster vaccination. All receptors come from a man aged 18 to 30 who received the YFV17D yellow fever vaccine.

V and J are TRBV7-9 and TRBJ2-2, with 10 nucleotides matching TRBD2. Germline assignment: CDR1 SEHNR and CDR2 FQNEAQ (reference sequence). J was trimmed by 6 bases and V by 5 bases; bases with no gene match: 12. CDR3 length equals 17 residues. The CDR3, as DNA: TGTGCCAGCAGCCCCTTCGATAGCGGGGGGTCCTCCGGGGAGCTGTTTTTT. It is translated as CASSPFDSGGSSGELFF.

This clonotype was seen more than once but under ten times. The V call is TRBV29-1, the J call TRBJ2-6; D is ambiguous. Germline values: CDR1 SQVTM, CDR2 ANQGSEA. There are 16 residues in the CDR3. V shed 0 bases and J shed 2 bases, with 11 bases lying between them. The CDR3 reads CSVEDRRGPGANVLTF. The CDR3 nucleotides are TGCAGCGTTGAAGATCGCCGCGGCCCTGGGGCCAACGTCCTGACTTTC.

This clonotype was seen more than once but under ten times. The gene calls are TRBV5-1 and TRBJ2-5, with 11 nucleotides matching TRBD2. The CDR3 is 15 residues long. Germline CDR1 SGHRS, CDR2 YFSETQ. V lost 2 bases and J lost 3; bases outside the gene matches: 3. This CDR3 reads CASSFDSGGEETQYF. CDR3 DNA: TGCGCCAGCAGCTTTGATAGCGGGGGGGAAGAGACCCAGTACTTC.